These 25 T cell receptor beta chains originate from one sample sequenced in a study of shared clonotypes between healthy human individuals. Data came from immunoSEQ multiplex PCR; TCRdb stores just in-frame clones and leaves some out. The table records about 1.1 million clones, approximately 77% of them present only once. The sequencing sample was made of memory CD4+ T cells from PBMCs. Specified subset: CD45RA-negative fraction. These receptor sequences come from a young man in good health. Some clones in this sample may be carry-over from other donors' samples.

Details on this clone: The sample holds other DNA sequences that translate to the same CDR3. The chain has TRBV28 and TRBJ2-7, with no clear D. The V end lost 6 bases, the J end lost 1 base, and 7 bases lay between the germline ends. This CDR3 has 12 amino acids. Germline CDR1 is MDHEN and CDR2 is SYDVKM. CDR3 sequence: CASSLSSYEQYF. CDR3 DNA sequence: TGTGCCAGCAGCCTCAGTTCCTACGAGCAGTACTTC.

The V gene is TRBV4-1, the J gene TRBJ2-3, with TRBD2 as a possible D gene (6 bases). The CDR3 is 16 residues long. From germline, CDR1 is MGHRA and CDR2 YSYEKL. Deletions cut 0 bases from V and 1 base from J, with 11 bases between. The CDR3 bases are TGCGCCAGCAGCCAAGAGGGTAGCGGACGCACAGATACGCAGTATTTT. Translation: CASSQEGSGRTDTQYF.

This rearrangement joins TRBV15 to TRBJ2-5; TRBD1 is a possible D gene (6 bases). Germline loops: CDR1 LNHNV, CDR2 YYDKDF (reference sequence). V lost 11 bases and J lost 5, with 15 bases in between. This CDR3 region has 12 residues. Here the CDR3 reads CASYAQGETQYF. In DNA, the CDR3 is TGTGCCTCGTACGCGCAGGGGGAGACCCAGTACTTC.

This sequence joins TRBV10-3 and TRBJ2-7, with 7 bases aligning to TRBD1. The CDR3 is 15 residues long. The germline gives CDR1 ENHRY, CDR2 SYGVKD. J was trimmed by 6 bases and V by 6 bases; bases with no gene match: 14. For the CDR3, the DNA is TGTGCCATCAGCCCGAGTCGCGGACAGGACGGCGAGCAGTACTTC. The encoded protein is CAISPSRGQDGEQYF.

This clone was recorded many times. The chain links TRBV11-2 to TRBJ2-7; D not resolved. There are 13 residues in the CDR3. V lost 5 bases and J lost 9, with 17 bases in between. Germline CDR1 SGHAT, CDR2 FQNNGV. The chain's CDR3 is CASSPRLPPVQYF. The CDR3 DNA is TGTGCCAGCAGCCCACGACTCCCTCCGGTGCAGTACTTC.

The V gene is TRBV5-1, the J gene TRBJ2-2; 9 nucleotides match TRBD1. CDR1 SGHRS and CDR2 YFSETQ come from the germline V gene. This CDR3 has 17 residues. The ends lost 5 bases at V and 5 bases at J; junction bases unmatched: 13. The CDR3 region is CASSSSLDRGGTGELFF. DNA of the CDR3: TGCGCCAGCAGTTCTTCCTTGGACAGGGGTGGGACCGGGGAGCTGTTTTTT.

V and J are TRBV5-1 and TRBJ2-5, with 12 bases fitting TRBD2. CDR3 size: 19 residues. Germline CDR1 and CDR2: SGHRS and YFSETQ. Trimming at V came to 3 bases and at J to 4 bases, leaving 16 bases not matched to a gene. Here the CDR3 DNA reads TGCGCCAGCAGCTCCTATCTAGGGGCTAGCGGGAGGGCCCGAGAGACCCAGTACTTC. This encodes CASSSYLGASGRARETQYF. Drawing the rest from reference TRBV5-1 and TRBJ2-5, the complete variable domain is KAGVTQTPRYLIKTRGQQVTLSCSPISGHRSVSWYQQTPGQGLQFLFEYFSETQRNKGNFPGRFSGRQFSNSRSEMNVSTLELGDSALYLCASSSYLGASGRARETQYFGPGTRLLVL.

In its sample, this clone was seen once. The J gene is TRBJ1-1, the V gene TRBV18; TRBD1 matches 7 bases. The trim removed 5 bases at V and 3 bases at J, leaving 3 bases unmatched. The CDR3 sequence is 13 residues long. Germline values: CDR1 KGHSH, CDR2 LQKENI. The CDR3 protein is CASSGQEYTEAFF. The CDR3 region has the DNA TGTGCCAGCTCAGGACAGGAGTACACTGAAGCTTTCTTT.

This chain links TRBV5-6 with TRBJ2-5; TRBD1 agrees at 8 bases. V trimming: 4 bases; J trimming: 0 bases; junction bases outside the gene matches: 5. Germline values: CDR1 SGHDT, CDR2 YYEEEE. CDR3 length: 15 residues. The chain's CDR3 is CASSRTGMYQETQYF. The CDR3 region has the DNA TGTGCCAGCAGCCGGACAGGGATGTACCAAGAGACCCAGTACTTC. Supplemented by reference TRBV5-6 and TRBJ2-5, the full variable domain reads DAGVTQSPTHLIKTRGQQVTLRCSPKSGHDTVSWYQQALGQGPQFIFQYYEEEERQRGNFPDRFSGHQFPNYSSELNVNALLLGDSALYLCASSRTGMYQETQYFGPGTRLLVL.

The chain has TRBV11-2 and TRBJ2-7; a weak D match, TRBD2 (6 bases). Per the germline V gene, CDR1 is SGHAT and CDR2 is FQNNGV. V lost 2 bases and J 12 bases, leaving 11 bases between the germline ends. There are 11 residues in the CDR3. CDR3 DNA sequence: TGTGCCAGCAGCTTATCCGGGAGTCCGTACTTC. It translates to CASSLSGSPYF.

This clone was seen a few times. The V and J genes are TRBV5-4 and TRBJ2-1; possible D gene TRBD1, 5 bases. V lost 4 bases, J lost 7 bases, and 9 bases lay in between. Germline V gene lookup returns CDR1 SGHNT and CDR2 YYREEE (reference sequence). This CDR3 spans 12 amino acids. CDR3 loop: CASSGARNEQFF. The CDR3 DNA sequence: TGTGCCAGCAGCGGGGCGAGGAATGAGCAGTTCTTC.

V gene TRBV30 combines with J gene TRBJ2-2, with 9 bases aligning to TRBD1. The germline CDR1 and CDR2 sequences are GTSNPN and SVGIG (reference sequence). Germline trimming cut 6 bases from V and 5 bases from J; bases unmatched to any gene: 10. CDR3 length: 15 residues. The CDR3 region is CACIPGQGPTGELFF. CDR3 DNA sequence: TGTGCCTGTATACCGGGACAGGGCCCTACCGGGGAGCTGTTTTTT.

The rearrangement links TRBV5-8 to TRBJ1-1; no clear D. Germline V CDR1 and CDR2: SGHTS, YDEGEE. V dropped 2 bases and J dropped 8 bases, with 13 bases sitting between them. The CDR3 spans 13 residues. The CDR3 protein is CASSFRHSTEAFF. CDR3 sequence (DNA): TGTGCCAGCAGCTTCAGGCACAGCACCGAAGCTTTCTTT. Variable domain in full (rest from reference TRBV5-8 and TRBJ1-1): EAGVTQSPTHLIKTRGQQATLRCSPISGHTSVYWYQQALGLGLQFLLWYDEGEERNRGNFPPRFSGRQFPNYSSELNVNALELEDSALYLCASSFRHSTEAFFGQGTRLTVV.

DNA of the CDR3: TGTGCCAGCAGACTACAGGGGGCCCTGGGAAACACCATATATTTT. This sequence encodes CASRLQGALGNTIYF. The V and J genes are TRBV2 and TRBJ1-3; 9 nucleotides line up with TRBD1. The V gene's germline CDR1 is SNHLY and CDR2 FYNNEI. The ends lost 6 bases at V and 4 bases at J; junction bases unmatched: 7. This CDR3 contains 15 residues.

Points on this clone: This specimen includes other DNA sequences encoding the same CDR3. The chain employs TRBV15 and TRBJ1-5; unclear D gene. CDR1 and CDR2 (germline): LNHNV, YYDKDF (reference sequence). This CDR3 has 12 amino acids. V was trimmed by 0 bases and J by 7 bases, leaving 4 bases between them. CDR3 loop: CATSRDSQPQHF. Here the CDR3 DNA reads TGTGCCACCAGCAGAGATAGCCAGCCCCAGCATTTT.

V gene TRBV2 combines with J gene TRBJ2-3; 7 bases align to TRBD1. CDR1 and CDR2 (germline): SNHLY, FYNNEI. The ends lost 10 bases at V and 0 bases at J; junction bases unmatched: 7. The length of the CDR3 is 14 residues. CDR3 amino acids: CATLRQGSTDTQYF. The CDR3 nucleotides are TGTGCCACCTTAAGACAGGGTAGCACAGATACGCAGTATTTT.

The chain couples TRBV28 to TRBJ2-7; D possibly corresponds to TRBD2 (7 bases). This CDR3 has 15 amino acids. CDR1 and CDR2 (germline): MDHEN, SYDVKM. V was pared by 7 bases and J by 3 bases, with 19 bases between. CDR3 protein: CASNMGGGSGYEQYF. The CDR3 DNA reads as TGTGCCAGCAACATGGGGGGCGGGAGTGGCTACGAGCAGTACTTC. The full variable domain, completed using reference TRBV28 and TRBJ2-7, is DVKVTQSSRYLVKRTGEKVFLECVQDMDHENMFWYRQDPGLGLRLIYFSYDVKMKEKGDIPEGYSVSREKKERFSLILESASTNQTSMYLCASNMGGGSGYEQYFGPGTRLTVT.

Points on this clone: Other DNA sequences within the sample encode an identical CDR3. The rearrangement uses TRBV18 and TRBJ1-5; 11 bases are a match to TRBD1. The CDR3 is 15 amino acids. The germline V gene encodes CDR1 KGHSH and CDR2 LQKENI. V lost 2 bases and J lost 7; bases outside the gene matches: 4. CDR3 in amino acids: CASSPGTGGRQPQHF. CDR3 DNA: TGTGCCAGCTCACCAGGGACAGGGGGTCGGCAGCCCCAGCATTTT. The variable domain in full, with the rest retrieved from reference TRBV18 and TRBJ1-5, is NAGVMQNPRHLVRRRGQEARLRCSPMKGHSHVYWYRQLPEEGLKFMVYLQKENIIDESGMPKERFSAEFPKEGPSILRIQQVVRGDSAAYFCASSPGTGGRQPQHFGDGTRLSIL.

The chain uses TRBV28 and TRBJ2-6; D is possibly TRBD1 (6 bases). Trimming pared 6 bases from V and 2 bases from J, leaving 11 bases between. Germline CDR1 MDHEN, CDR2 SYDVKM. The CDR3 is 15 residues long. As DNA, the CDR3 is TGTGCCAGCAGCAGGGGATCGGCTGGGGCCAACGTCCTGACTTTC. This encodes CASSRGSAGANVLTF.

The V and J genes are TRBV5-5 and TRBJ2-1; maybe TRBD1 (6 bases). The germline V gene encodes CDR1 SGHKS and CDR2 YYEKEE (reference sequence). The CDR3 is made up of 14 amino acids. With 4 bases removed from V and 7 bases from J, the gap between germline ends came to 15 bases. The DNA for the CDR3 is TGTGCCAGCAGCCCTAACCCCAGGGGTAATGAGCAGTTCTTC. It yields the protein CASSPNPRGNEQFF.

The V call is TRBV27, the J call TRBJ1-5, with TRBD1 as a possible D gene (6 bases). CDR3 size: 14 residues. Germline V CDR1 and CDR2: MNHEY, SMNVEV (reference sequence). V dropped 6 bases and J dropped 0 bases, with 9 bases sitting between them. The CDR3 DNA sequence: TGTGCCAGCAGCCAGGGGTATAGCAATCAGCCCCAGCATTTT. It specifies CASSQGYSNQPQHF.

This clone appeared once. This chain uses TRBV5-1 with TRBJ1-1, with TRBD1 as a possible D gene (5 bases). Per the germline V gene, CDR1 is SGHRS and CDR2 is YFSETQ. This CDR3 is built from 13 residues. Deletions cut 0 bases from V and 3 bases from J, with 6 bases between. The CDR3 DNA reads TGCGCCAGCAGCTTGGACAGGCACACTGAAGCTTTCTTT. It specifies CASSLDRHTEAFF.

The table lists this clone with a count of one. The genes are TRBV6-1 and TRBJ1-5, with D possibly TRBD1 on 6 matching bases. CDR3 size: 14 residues. The ends were cut back, 2 bases at V and 9 bases at J, with 14 bases in the middle. CDR1 MNHNS and CDR2 SASEGT come from the germline V gene. The CDR3 nucleotides read TGTGCCAGCAGTGAAACGGGGGCCCTACGGCCCCAGCATTTT. Its translation is CASSETGALRPQHF.

The rearrangement uses TRBV4-3 and TRBJ1-2; no clear D. The CDR3 spans 14 residues. Per germline, CDR1 LGHNA and CDR2 YSLEER. V dropped 0 bases and J dropped 7 bases, with 12 bases sitting between them. As DNA, the CDR3 is TGCGCCAGCAGCCAAGACCCTTTTGCCCTTGGCTACACCTTC. It translates to CASSQDPFALGYTF.

J is TRBJ1-1 and V is TRBV11-2; maybe TRBD1 (6 bases). V lost 2 bases, J lost 7 bases, and 11 bases lay in between. The germline gives CDR1 SGHAT, CDR2 FQNNGV. This CDR3 spans 13 amino acids. The CDR3 nucleotides read TGTGCCAGCAGCTTAACAGGGTGGCGTGAAGCTTTCTTT. It translates to CASSLTGWREAFF.